The rows below give T cell receptor beta chains drawn from one sample of a study of T-cell reconstitution after alpha-beta-depleted transplantation in children. Using its own MiXCR run on the PCR reads, TCRdb lists one record per CDR3 protein. The sample yields some 490,000 distinct CDR3 sequences, around 13% seen once. The sample in question was PBMCs from the stem cell graft donor, obtained from the stem cell graft. These TCRs come from a human donor who donated a stem cell graft to a child with combined immunodeficiency. CDR3s include the opening cysteine and the closing phenylalanine or tryptophan. The D gene is left open where the match is weak. Only some rows state a clone size, as once, few, many or a class for expanded clones.

V gene	clone size	D gene	J gene	CDR3 DNA	CDR3 protein
TRBV28	.	.	TRBJ2-7	TGTGCCAGCAGTTTACCGCAGGGTCCCTACGAGCAGTACTTC	CASSLPQGPYEQYF
TRBV24-1	many	TRBD2	TRBJ2-7	TGTGCCACCAGTGGAGCCGGACTAGCGGGAGGCTACGAGCAGTACTTC	CATSGAGLAGGYEQYF
TRBV12-3/TRBV12-4	.	TRBD1	TRBJ1-2	TGTGCCAGCAGTTTGCCGGGACAGGGGCCGGGAGGCTACACCTTC	CASSLPGQGPGGYTF
TRBV6-5	few	TRBD1	TRBJ2-1	TGTGCCAGCAGTTACTCGAGGGGGCGGAATGAGCAGTTCTTC	CASSYSRGRNEQFF
TRBV20-1	.	.	TRBJ1-3	TGCAGTGCTAGGGGGGATGTCGTCTCCGGAAACACCATATATTTT	CSARGDVVSGNTIYF
TRBV7-2	.	.	TRBJ1-3	TGTGCCAGCAGCCCCGGGGAACCGTCCATCTCTGGAAACACCATATATTTT	CASSPGEPSISGNTIYF
TRBV7-2	many	TRBD2	TRBJ2-2	TGTGCCAGCAGTTACCCCCCGGGACTAGCGGGCACCGGGGAGCTGTTTTTT	CASSYPPGLAGTGELFF
TRBV10-3	.	.	TRBJ2-7	TGTGCCATCAGTGGTATTAACTACGAGCAGTACTTC	CAISGINYEQYF
TRBV7-9	many	.	TRBJ1-1	TGTGCCAGCAGCTCCGATGAGGATGAAGCTTTCTTT	CASSSDEDEAFF
TRBV12-3/TRBV12-4	.	.	TRBJ2-5	TGTGCCAGCAGTTTCGGGGTAATTGAGACCCAGTACTTC	CASSFGVIETQYF
TRBV30	once	TRBD1	TRBJ2-2	TGTGCCTCGGACAGGGGGCAGAACACCGGGGAGCTGTTTTTT	CASDRGQNTGELFF
TRBV5-1	.	.	TRBJ1-4	TGCGCCAGCAGCTTTCTAAGACAGGCGCCAGAAGAAAAACTGTTTTTT	CASSFLRQAPEEKLFF
TRBV4-3	few	.	TRBJ1-5	TGCGCCAGCAGCCAAGATTACGGTTCTGATCAGCCCCAGCATTTT	CASSQDYGSDQPQHF
TRBV9	.	TRBD2	TRBJ2-1	TGTGCCAGCAGCGTATCTCTAGCGGGAGGGCTGGGGGAGCAGTTCTTC	CASSVSLAGGLGEQFF
TRBV2	many	TRBD2	TRBJ2-5	TGTGCCAGCACACCGGGAGGGGGTGAGACCCAGTACTTC	CASTPGGGETQYF
TRBV5-1	many	TRBD2	TRBJ2-3	TGCGCCAGCAGCTTCGAGAGCGGGGGGCCTAGCACAGATACGCAGTATTTT	CASSFESGGPSTDTQYF
TRBV30	.	TRBD1	TRBJ2-3	TGTGCCTGGAGTTCTCGGGACAGGGTGTCAGATACGCAGTATTTT	CAWSSRDRVSDTQYF
TRBV12-3/TRBV12-4	.	.	TRBJ1-4	TGTGCCAGCACCGGGACGGCTCGGGGTAATGAAAAACTGTTTTTT	CASTGTARGNEKLFF
TRBV18	few	TRBD1	TRBJ2-1	TGTGCCAGCTCACTATCGGTGGGACAGACCTACAATGAGCAGTTCTTC	CASSLSVGQTYNEQFF
TRBV29-1	few	.	TRBJ2-1	TGCAGCGTTGAGGCCAGCCAAAGAATCAATGAGCAGTTCTTC	CSVEASQRINEQFF
TRBV9	few	TRBD2	TRBJ2-3	TGTGCCAGCAGCGGCCTGGCGGGGGGAAGCACAGATACGCAGTATTTT	CASSGLAGGSTDTQYF
TRBV24-1	few	.	TRBJ1-1	TGTGCCACCAGTGAGGGCACTGAAGCTTTCTTT	CATSEGTEAFF
TRBV14	.	TRBD2	TRBJ2-5	TGTGCCAGCAGCCTTTATAGCGGGGCCCGCCAAGAGACCCAGTACTTC	CASSLYSGARQETQYF
TRBV7-3	.	TRBD2	TRBJ2-1	TGTGCCAGCAGCGTCGGGGGGGCCCACGATGAGCAGTTCTTC	CASSVGGAHDEQFF
TRBV15	few	.	TRBJ1-1	TGTGCCACCAGCAACAGGGATATGAACACTGAAGCTTTCTTT	CATSNRDMNTEAFF
TRBV12-3/TRBV12-4	few	.	TRBJ2-3	TGTGCCAGCAGTTTAGTTTATAGCACAGATACGCAGTATTTT	CASSLVYSTDTQYF
TRBV5-1	many	.	TRBJ2-1	TGCGCCAGCAGCTTGGGCGTAGCGTCGGATGAGCAGTTCTTC	CASSLGVASDEQFF
TRBV12-3/TRBV12-4	many	.	TRBJ1-1	TGTGCCAGCAGTTTAGTAACGTCCGGTGAAGCTTTCTTT	CASSLVTSGEAFF
TRBV12-3/TRBV12-4	.	TRBD2	TRBJ2-7	TGTGCCAGCAGTTGGAGCGGGACTAGCGGCGCGGAGCAGTACTTC	CASSWSGTSGAEQYF
TRBV5-1	many	TRBD2	TRBJ2-3	TGCGCCAGCAGCCCCGGACTAGCGGAAACAGATACGCAGTATTTT	CASSPGLAETDTQYF
TRBV4-3	.	.	TRBJ2-3	TGCGCCAGCAGCCAAGATGAGGATGGCACGCAGTATTTT	CASSQDEDGTQYF
TRBV12-3/TRBV12-4	few	.	TRBJ2-3	TGTGCCAGCAGGACGGCTGATACGCAGTATTTT	CASRTADTQYF
TRBV6-5	many	.	TRBJ1-6	TGTGCCAGCAGTTACGGGGGGGCAGGTTCAGCGTGGAATTCACCCCTCCACTTT	CASSYGGAGSAWNSPLHF
TRBV6-2/TRBV6-3	.	TRBD2	TRBJ2-7	TGTGCCAGCAGCGTCCGCGGGAGTAGGAACTACGAGCAGTACTTC	CASSVRGSRNYEQYF
TRBV12-3/TRBV12-4	many	.	TRBJ1-1	TGTGCCAGCAGTTTGTTGACATCCTCAGGTACTGAAGCTTTCTTT	CASSLLTSSGTEAFF
TRBV6-1	many	TRBD1	TRBJ2-7	TGTGCCAGCAGTGCCCTCCTGGGACAGGGGGCGAATCGCGAGCAGTACTTC	CASSALLGQGANREQYF
TRBV21-1	.	.	TRBJ2-5	TGTGCCAGCAGCAAGGACTTGACTAGTTGTGAAGAGACCCAGTACTTC	CASSKDLTSCEETQYF
TRBV7-3	.	.	TRBJ2-1	TGTGCCAGCAGCTTAATCGGGACTATACCAGGGGGGCAGTTCTTC	CASSLIGTIPGGQFF
TRBV27	.	TRBD1	TRBJ1-2	TGTGCCAGCAGTACAGGGGGCACGGGCTACACCTTC	CASSTGGTGYTF
TRBV29-1	few	.	TRBJ2-3	TGCAGCGTTGTCGGACCAAGAGAAGATACGCAGTATTTT	CSVVGPREDTQYF
TRBV7-2	many	.	TRBJ2-7	TGTGCCAGCAGCTTAAGCGGTATGACTTACAGCTCCTACGAGCAGTACTTC	CASSLSGMTYSSYEQYF
TRBV20-1	many	.	TRBJ2-1	TGCAGTGCTAGAGATCAGAAGGGTACATCCTACAATGAGCAGTTCTTC	CSARDQKGTSYNEQFF
TRBV12-3/TRBV12-4	many	.	TRBJ2-5	TGTGCCAGCAGTCTGGAGGGGTTGGCGACCCAGTACTTC	CASSLEGLATQYF
TRBV9	once	TRBD1	TRBJ1-2	TGTGCCAGCAGCGTAGGACAGGGTGGAGGCTACACCTTC	CASSVGQGGGYTF
TRBV2	.	.	TRBJ1-2	TGTGCCAGCAGTGAACTGAGACAGGCTAACTATGGCTACACCTTC	CASSELRQANYGYTF